The entry below describes one T cell receptor beta chain. These data belong to a study of blood T cell repertoires in COVID-19. The ends lost 6 bases at V and 5 bases at J; junction bases unmatched: 6. CDR1 is ENHRY, CDR2 SYGVKD, per germline. This CDR3 region has 14 residues. As processed by the authors: How many nucleated cells were present was estimated from reference gene primer amplification. This table comes from immunoSEQ multiplex PCR, and its TCRdb copy is limited to in-frame clones, with some not included. V and J calls and clone size are copied from that table; D and trimming were computed from the DNA. The sample contains around 200,000 clones, approximately 89% of which appear only once.

What was sequenced was peripheral blood. The genes are TRBV10-3 and TRBJ1-5, with 8 bases identical to TRBD1. The TCR originated in a man aged 35 to 55 with active or convalescent COVID-19. The chain's CDR3 is CAISPQGADQPQHF. The CDR3 DNA is TGTGCCATCAGCCCGCAGGGGGCTGATCAGCCCCAGCATTTT.